The rows below give T cell receptor beta chains drawn from one sample of a study of shared clonotypes between healthy human individuals. Libraries were prepared by immunoSEQ multiplex PCR; TCRdb keeps only in-frame clonotypes and omits some of them. The profile shows more than 2 million clones, 85% to 95% of them singletons. Material for sequencing was naive CD4+ T cells sorted from blood. All receptors come from a young man in good health. The CDR3 runs from the conserved cysteine through the conserved F or W. D genes are given only for firm matches. Where a row states a size, it is once, few, many or the class of an expanded clone; other rows omit it.

v_gene	d_gene	abundance	j_gene	CDR3aa	CDR3nt
TRBV18	TRBD2	-	TRBJ2-7	CASSQDMTSGRAKQYF	TGTGCCAGCTCTCAAGATATGACTAGCGGGAGGGCAAAGCAGTACTTC
TRBV10-3	TRBD2	-	TRBJ2-1	CAISYSGRGIHNEQFF	TGTGCCATCAGCTATAGCGGGAGGGGGATCCACAATGAGCAGTTCTTC
TRBV27	TRBD2	-	TRBJ2-1	CASSFGGRSSYNEQFF	TGTGCCAGCAGTTTCGGCGGGAGGAGCTCCTACAATGAGCAGTTCTTC
TRBV4-3	-	-	TRBJ2-7	CASSQDISGGTREQYF	TGCGCCAGCAGCCAAGATATTAGCGGAGGAACGAGGGAGCAGTACTTC
TRBV14	TRBD1	-	TRBJ2-4	CASSQKGGAMDIQYF	TGTGCCAGCAGCCAAAAAGGGGGCGCGATGGACATTCAGTACTTC
TRBV5-6	-	-	TRBJ2-1	CASSLSGEQFF	TGTGCCAGCAGCTTGTCTGGTGAGCAGTTCTTC
TRBV7-9	TRBD2	-	TRBJ2-2	CASSSEGLAEIRSGELFF	TGTGCCAGCAGCTCTGAGGGACTAGCGGAAATAAGGAGCGGGGAGCTGTTTTTT
TRBV5-1	-	-	TRBJ1-3	CASRTDSSGNTIYF	TGCGCCAGCAGGACGGACAGCTCTGGAAACACCATATATTTT
TRBV5-1	TRBD1	-	TRBJ2-7	CASSSSPRDRGTYEQYF	TGCGCCAGCAGCTCGAGCCCCCGGGACAGGGGAACCTACGAGCAGTACTTC
TRBV15	-	-	TRBJ2-2	CATSLLESAGKGGELFF	TGTGCCACCAGCCTACTCGAATCTGCGGGAAAGGGCGGGGAGCTGTTTTTT
TRBV29-1	TRBD1	-	TRBJ1-2	CSVGLGQGYGYTF	TGCAGCGTTGGCTTAGGACAGGGCTATGGCTACACCTTC
TRBV19	TRBD2	-	TRBJ2-1	CASSQRGSYNEQFF	TGTGCCAGTTCTCAGCGGGGGAGCTACAATGAGCAGTTCTTC
TRBV4-1	TRBD2	-	TRBJ2-4	CASDKGSGERGKNIQYF	TGCGCCAGCGATAAGGGTAGCGGGGAGCGGGGCAAAAACATTCAGTACTTC
TRBV7-2	-	once	TRBJ2-2	CASSLGPGRTGELFF	TGTGCCAGCAGCTTAGGTCCTGGGCGAACCGGGGAGCTGTTTTTT
TRBV19	TRBD1	-	TRBJ1-6	CASRGQADKNSPLHF	TGTGCCAGTAGGGGACAGGCAGACAAGAATTCACCCCTCCACTTT
TRBV10-1	-	-	TRBJ1-3	CASSQGPGNTIYF	TGCGCCAGCAGCCAGGGCCCTGGAAACACCATATATTTT
TRBV5-1	-	-	TRBJ2-3	CASSLVPASTDTQYF	TGCGCCAGCAGCTTGGTTCCAGCTAGCACAGATACGCAGTATTTT
TRBV15	-	-	TRBJ2-1	CATSRDIGYNEQFF	TGTGCCACCAGCAGAGATATTGGGTACAATGAGCAGTTCTTC
TRBV7-2	TRBD1	once	TRBJ2-7	CASTQGYEQYF	TGTGCCAGCACACAGGGGTACGAGCAGTACTTC
TRBV2	-	-	TRBJ2-7	CASKLHGASELYEQYF	TGTGCCAGCAAACTCCACGGGGCTAGCGAGCTCTACGAGCAGTACTTC
TRBV6-6	TRBD1	-	TRBJ1-3	CASRKRDRGGNTIYF	TGTGCCAGCAGGAAGAGGGACAGGGGGGGAAACACCATATATTTT
TRBV29-1	-	-	TRBJ2-1	CSVAQRSSNEQFF	TGCAGCGTTGCCCAGCGGAGCTCCAATGAGCAGTTCTTC
TRBV20-1	-	-	TRBJ1-4	CSANSREKLFF	TGCAGTGCTAATAGTCGAGAAAAACTGTTTTTT
TRBV5-6	-	-	TRBJ1-6	CASSPGMRAVGSPLHF	TGTGCCAGCAGCCCAGGGATGAGGGCGGTTGGATCACCCCTCCACTTT
TRBV7-9	-	once	TRBJ2-7	CASRTTGSYEQYF	TGTGCCAGCAGAACTACAGGATCCTACGAGCAGTACTTC
TRBV18	-	-	TRBJ2-7	CASSPQSSYEQYF	TGTGCCAGCTCACCTCAGAGCTCCTACGAGCAGTACTTC
TRBV6-1	TRBD1	-	TRBJ1-5	CASTRQGAMDQPQHF	TGTGCCAGCACCAGACAGGGGGCGATGGATCAGCCCCAGCATTTT
TRBV7-2	-	-	TRBJ1-5	CASSLDGGAGQPQHF	TGTGCCAGCAGCTTAGACGGGGGCGCGGGGCAGCCCCAGCATTTT
TRBV20-1	TRBD1	-	TRBJ2-7	CSARGQYEQYF	TGCAGTGCTAGGGGACAGTACGAGCAGTACTTC
TRBV5-1	-	-	TRBJ1-1	CASSLAEGVEAFF	TGCGCCAGCAGCTTGGCCGAGGGGGTTGAAGCTTTCTTT
TRBV10-2	-	-	TRBJ2-3	CASSEQGFSTDTQYF	TGCGCCAGCAGTGAGCAAGGGTTTAGCACAGATACGCAGTATTTT
TRBV2	-	-	TRBJ2-7	CASSPQGGAWEQYF	TGTGCCAGCAGTCCTCAGGGAGGCGCGTGGGAGCAGTACTTC
TRBV30	-	-	TRBJ2-3	CAWSVRLAADTQYF	TGTGCCTGGAGTGTACGGCTAGCCGCAGATACGCAGTATTTT
TRBV7-9	TRBD1	-	TRBJ2-7	CASRTGTGSYEQYF	TGTGCCAGCAGAACGGGGACAGGGAGCTACGAGCAGTACTTC
TRBV12-5	-	-	TRBJ1-3	CASALSGGNTIYF	TGTGCTAGTGCACTCTCGGGAGGAAACACCATATATTTT
TRBV27	TRBD1	-	TRBJ2-1	CASSLIQGGQGHNEQFF	TGTGCCAGCAGTTTAATCCAGGGGGGACAGGGACACAATGAGCAGTTCTTC
TRBV4-2	TRBD2	-	TRBJ2-7	CASSQDLAGDYEQYF	TGTGCCAGCAGCCAAGATCTAGCGGGGGACTACGAGCAGTACTTC
TRBV28	TRBD1	-	TRBJ2-3	CASSILYPTRDRGGDTQYF	TGTGCCAGCAGTATACTATACCCCACCCGGGACAGGGGAGGAGATACGCAGTATTTT
TRBV11-2	-	-	TRBJ2-1	CASSVSADYNEQFF	TGTGCCAGCAGCGTCAGTGCGGACTACAATGAGCAGTTCTTC
TRBV7-9	TRBD1	-	TRBJ2-5	CASSPGQGGETQYF	TGTGCCAGCAGCCCGGGACAGGGAGGAGAGACCCAGTACTTC
TRBV9	TRBD1	-	TRBJ1-2	CASSAGQAPYHGYTF	TGTGCCAGCAGCGCCGGACAGGCTCCTTATCATGGCTACACCTTC
TRBV5-1	-	-	TRBJ1-3	CASSPAQFSSGNTIYF	TGCGCCAGCAGCCCTGCACAGTTTTCTTCTGGAAACACCATATATTTT
TRBV6-1	-	-	TRBJ2-3	CASRVDWGTDTQYF	TGTGCCAGCAGGGTGGACTGGGGCACAGATACGCAGTATTTT
TRBV11-2	-	once	TRBJ2-7	CASSSSNPGAPEQYF	TGTGCCAGCAGCTCGTCTAACCCGGGAGCTCCTGAGCAGTACTTC
TRBV5-1	-	-	TRBJ1-2	CASSLAGSLNYGYTF	TGCGCCAGCAGCTTGGCGGGGTCCCTTAACTATGGCTACACCTTC
TRBV7-9	TRBD1	few	TRBJ1-3	CASSPGQGEGGNTIYF	TGTGCCAGCAGCCCCGGACAGGGGGAAGGTGGAAACACCATATATTTT
TRBV5-1	-	-	TRBJ2-5	CASSLFGGSETQYF	TGCGCCAGCAGCTTGTTTGGGGGCTCTGAGACCCAGTACTTC
TRBV29-1	TRBD1	-	TRBJ2-7	CSVPGQGSSYEQYF	TGCAGCGTTCCGGGACAGGGTTCCTCCTACGAGCAGTACTTC
TRBV28	-	-	TRBJ2-2	CASSNPGSRYTGELFF	TGTGCCAGCAGTAATCCCGGGAGCCGTTACACCGGGGAGCTGTTTTTT
TRBV5-1	TRBD2	-	TRBJ2-1	CASSGGTSGYNEQFF	TGCGCCAGCAGCGGAGGGACTAGCGGTTACAATGAGCAGTTCTTC
TRBV5-1	-	-	TRBJ1-5	CASSPTDSNQPQHF	TGCGCCAGCAGCCCGACAGATAGCAATCAGCCCCAGCATTTT
TRBV6-1	TRBD1	few	TRBJ1-6	CASSGTGGSYNSPLHF	TGTGCCAGCAGTGGAACAGGGGGCTCCTATAATTCACCCCTCCACTTT
TRBV6-5	TRBD1	-	TRBJ1-4	CASGQGSGEKLFF	TGTGCCAGCGGACAGGGCTCGGGTGAAAAACTGTTTTTT
TRBV6-6	TRBD1	-	TRBJ1-6	CASIVGGGGHNSPLHF	TGTGCCAGCATCGTGGGAGGGGGCGGGCATAATTCACCCCTCCACTTT
TRBV28	-	-	TRBJ1-1	CASDVQGFGTEAFF	TGTGCCAGCGATGTCCAGGGTTTCGGCACTGAAGCTTTCTTT
TRBV27	-	-	TRBJ2-4	CASRYTGAGNIQYF	TGTGCCAGCAGGTATACAGGGGCGGGGAACATTCAGTACTTC
TRBV2	-	-	TRBJ1-1	CASSVGVNTEAFF	TGTGCCAGCAGTGTAGGGGTAAACACTGAAGCTTTCTTT
TRBV6-6	-	-	TRBJ1-2	CASSYSKGGLTTRYTF	TGTGCCAGCAGTTACTCGAAGGGAGGATTGACTACCCGCTACACCTTC